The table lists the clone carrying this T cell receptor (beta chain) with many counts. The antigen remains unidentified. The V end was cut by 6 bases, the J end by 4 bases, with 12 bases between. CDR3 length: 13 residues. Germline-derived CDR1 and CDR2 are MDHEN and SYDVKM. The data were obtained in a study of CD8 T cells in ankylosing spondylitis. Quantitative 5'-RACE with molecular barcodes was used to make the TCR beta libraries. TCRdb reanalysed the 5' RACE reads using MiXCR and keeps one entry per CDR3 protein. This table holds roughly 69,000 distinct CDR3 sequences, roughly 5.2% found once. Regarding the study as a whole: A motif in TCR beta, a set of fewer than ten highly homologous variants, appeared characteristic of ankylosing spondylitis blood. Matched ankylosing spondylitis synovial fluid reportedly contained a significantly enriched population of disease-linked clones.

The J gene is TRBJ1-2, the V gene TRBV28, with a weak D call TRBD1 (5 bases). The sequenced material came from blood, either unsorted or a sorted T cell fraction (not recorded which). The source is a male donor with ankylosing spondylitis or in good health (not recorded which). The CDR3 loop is CASSLGGAYGYTF. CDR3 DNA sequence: TGTGCCAGCAGCCTTGGTGGGGCCTATGGCTACACCTTC.